This passage covers 28 T cell receptor beta chains from one sample sequenced in a study of shared clonotypes between healthy human individuals. Assay: immunoSEQ multiplex PCR; the TCRdb copy retains only in-frame clones and omits some. The sample has about 2.1 million clones; about 92% are singletons. Naive CD8 cells lacked CD45RO, underwent positive selection for CCR7 and left out terminally differentiated effector memory CD45RA+ cells. Material for sequencing was naive CD8+ T cells from PBMCs. The receptors here all came from a young man in good health. Some clones in this sample may be carry-over from other donors' samples.

A remark on this clone: In the same sample, other DNA sequences code for this CDR3. The chain recombines TRBV5-1 with TRBJ2-7; perhaps TRBD1 as D (6 bases). CDR3 length equals 12 residues. Germline CDR1 and CDR2: SGHRS and YFSETQ. Trimming left V 4 bases short and J 5 bases short, with 10 bases between. CDR3 DNA: TGCGCCAGCAGCAGGACAGTTCACGAGCAGTACTTC. Translation gives CASSRTVHEQYF.

Details on this clone: Other DNA sequences of this sample code for an identical CDR3. J is TRBJ1-1 and V is TRBV9, with TRBD1 as a possible D gene (5 bases). V was shortened by 0 bases and J by 1 base, with 10 bases between the two germline ends. This CDR3 is built from 15 residues. Germline-derived CDR1 and CDR2 are SGDLS and YYNGEE. The CDR3 region has the DNA TGTGCCAGCAGCGTAGAGGGGCAGACGAACACTGAAGCTTTCTTT. Translation: CASSVEGQTNTEAFF.

The genes are TRBV27 and TRBJ1-4, with 7 bases matching TRBD1. This CDR3 comprises 14 residues. With 5 bases clipped from V and 7 bases from J, the junction kept 7 bases outside the gene matches. Germline assignment: CDR1 MNHEY and CDR2 SMNVEV (reference sequence). The CDR3 here is CASSNTGATEKLFF. The CDR3 nucleotides are TGTGCCAGCAGTAATACAGGGGCGACTGAAAAACTGTTTTTT. Together with reference TRBV27 and TRBJ1-4, the CDR3 gives the full variable domain: EAQVTQNPRYLITVTGKKLTVTCSQNMNHEYMSWYRQDPGLGLRQIYYSMNVEVTDKGDVPEGYKVSRKEKRNFPLILESPSPNQTSLYFCASSNTGATEKLFFGSGTQLSVL.

The sample holds one count of this clone. The rearrangement links TRBV9 to TRBJ1-4, with D unclear. V lost 0 bases to trimming and J lost 3 bases, with 9 bases between them. The CDR3 has 15 residues. Germline CDR1 reads SGDLS; CDR2 reads YYNGEE. CDR3 protein: CASSVDASSNEKLFF. CDR3 nucleotide sequence: TGTGCCAGCAGCGTAGACGCTTCCTCTAATGAAAAACTGTTTTTT. Full variable domain (remainder filled in from reference TRBV9 and TRBJ1-4): DSGVTQTPKHLITATGQRVTLRCSPRSGDLSVYWYQQSLDQGLQFLIQYYNGEERAKGNILERFSAQQFPDLHSELNLSSLELGDSALYFCASSVDASSNEKLFFGSGTQLSVL.

The chain employs TRBV29-1 and TRBJ2-1, with a tentative D call TRBD2 (6 bases). V shed 8 bases and J shed 6 bases, with 14 bases lying between them. From germline, CDR1 is SQVTM and CDR2 ANQGSEA. The CDR3 spans 12 residues. The CDR3 protein is CSPKMGGNEQFF. In nucleotides, the CDR3 is TGCAGCCCCAAGATGGGGGGCAATGAGCAGTTCTTC.

V usage is TRBV14 and J usage is TRBJ2-7; D is unclear. Per the germline V gene, CDR1 is SGHDN and CDR2 is FVKESK. This CDR3 spans 13 amino acids. Trimming stripped 4 bases from V and 0 bases from J, with 7 bases between. The CDR3 region has the DNA TGTGCCAGCAGCCGGGCAATCTCCTACGAGCAGTACTTC. Its protein is CASSRAISYEQYF.

The CDR3: CASSQDRWVSGRGYEQYF. The CDR3 nucleotides are TGTGCCAGCAGCCAAGATCGGTGGGTTAGCGGGAGAGGTTACGAGCAGTACTTC. The chain links TRBV4-2 to TRBJ2-7; the match to TRBD2 covers 9 bases. CDR1 LGHNA and CDR2 YNFKEQ come from the germline V gene. This CDR3 has 18 amino acids. Trimming at V came to 0 bases and at J to 4 bases, leaving 13 bases not matched to a gene.

The rearrangement joins TRBV29-1 to TRBJ1-2, with D possibly TRBD1 on 5 matching bases. V lost 3 bases and J 4 bases, leaving 15 bases between the germline ends. The CDR3 has 14 residues. The germline CDR1 and CDR2 sequences are SQVTM and ANQGSEA. CDR3 amino acids: CSVDGASRPYGYTF. The CDR3, as DNA: TGCAGCGTTGATGGGGCCAGCCGACCCTATGGCTACACCTTC. Full variable domain (remainder filled in from reference TRBV29-1 and TRBJ1-2): SAVISQKPSRDICQRGTSLTIQCQVDSQVTMMFWYRQQPGQSLTLIATANQGSEATYESGFVIDKFPISRPNLTFSTLTVSNMSPEDSSIYLCSVDGASRPYGYTFGSGTRLTVV.

The V and J genes are TRBV4-1 and TRBJ2-3, with 8 bases aligning to TRBD1. Germline CDR1 and CDR2: MGHRA and YSYEKL. V lost 4 bases, J lost 4 bases, and 7 bases stayed unmatched. The CDR3 is 15 residues long. In nucleotides, the CDR3 is TGCGCCAGCAGCCCTGGACAGGGCGTAGCAGATACGCAGTATTTT. Translated: CASSPGQGVADTQYF.

This clone occurred once. The rearrangement uses TRBV19 and TRBJ2-7; D is perhaps TRBD1 (6 bases). This CDR3 comprises 14 residues. V was cut by 3 bases and J by 6 bases, with 15 bases left in between. Germline assignment: CDR1 LNHDA and CDR2 SQIVND (reference sequence). CDR3 coding DNA: TGTGCCAGTAGTATTAGACAGGCTCCCGTCGAGCAGTACTTC. It is translated as CASSIRQAPVEQYF.

This clone appeared a few times. Distinct nucleotide sequences in the sample also encode this CDR3. The chain has TRBV7-9 and TRBJ1-1; D is unclear. The CDR3 is 13 amino acids. Deletions cut 4 bases from V and 3 bases from J, with 9 bases between. Per germline, CDR1 SEHNR and CDR2 FQNEAQ (reference sequence). The CDR3 protein is CASSSTWDTEAFF. The CDR3 DNA is TGTGCCAGCAGCTCTACCTGGGACACTGAAGCTTTCTTT.

The rearrangement links TRBV7-9 to TRBJ2-6, with TRBD2 as a possible D gene (5 bases). Germline assignment: CDR1 SEHNR and CDR2 FQNEAQ (reference sequence). V was trimmed by 6 bases and J by 0 bases, leaving 12 bases between them. This CDR3 spans 16 amino acids. CDR3 DNA sequence: TGTGCCAGCAGGGGAGAGGGATTCTCTGGGGCCAACGTCCTGACTTTC. It is translated as CASRGEGFSGANVLTF.

The chain has TRBV29-1 and TRBJ2-7; the D call may be TRBD1 or TRBD2 (7 bases each). The V and J ends lost 7 bases and 4 bases respectively, with 20 bases between them. This CDR3 has 14 residues. Germline values: CDR1 SQVTM, CDR2 ANQGSEA. CDR3 DNA sequence: TGCAGCGCCCGACAGGGAGGGAGGACATACGAGCAGTACTTC. Translating it yields CSARQGGRTYEQYF.

The chain uses TRBV27 and TRBJ1-2; the D is unclear. The CDR3 is 14 residues long. Germline-derived CDR1 and CDR2 are MNHEY and SMNVEV (reference sequence). Trimming pared 4 bases from V and 4 bases from J, leaving 13 bases between. The CDR3 spells CASSSSNVGYGYTF. CDR3 DNA: TGTGCCAGCAGTTCCTCAAACGTGGGCTATGGCTACACCTTC.

V gene TRBV28 combines with J gene TRBJ1-5; TRBD1 might be the D (5 bases). The CDR3 length is 15 residues. Germline V gives CDR1 MDHEN, CDR2 SYDVKM. V dropped 7 bases and J dropped 0 bases, with 13 bases sitting between them. CDR3 sequence reads: CASIMWGYSNQPQHF. The CDR3 DNA sequence: TGTGCCAGCATCATGTGGGGGTATAGCAATCAGCCCCAGCATTTT. Drawing the rest from reference TRBV28 and TRBJ1-5, the complete variable domain is DVKVTQSSRYLVKRTGEKVFLECVQDMDHENMFWYRQDPGLGLRLIYFSYDVKMKEKGDIPEGYSVSREKKERFSLILESASTNQTSMYLCASIMWGYSNQPQHFGDGTRLSIL.

The chain's CDR3 is CASLPGLLPGTEAFF. The CDR3 DNA is TGTGCCAGCTTACCTGGACTCCTACCCGGGACTGAAGCTTTCTTT. The gene calls are TRBV19 and TRBJ1-1, with unresolved D. The CDR3 is made up of 15 amino acids. CDR1 and CDR2 (germline): LNHDA, SQIVND (reference sequence). V lost 9 bases to trimming and J lost 5 bases, with 22 bases between them.

A single count supports this clone. The chain uses TRBV6-1 and TRBJ2-7, with D maybe TRBD1 (6 bases). Germline lookup yields CDR1 MNHNS and CDR2 SASEGT. The CDR3 spans 15 residues. Trimming removed 4 bases from V and 4 bases from J, with 17 bases in between. The CDR3 sequence: CASSALKRQVYEQYF. CDR3 in DNA: TGTGCCAGCAGTGCCCTAAAAAGACAGGTTTACGAGCAGTACTTC.

The J gene is TRBJ2-7, the V gene TRBV12-1; TRBD2, the table's D call, lacks a check against the DNA. TRBV12-1 is noted as a pseudogene. The CDR3 is 15 amino acids. The CDR3 is CASSFKREGRNEQYF. Written as DNA, the CDR3 is TGTGCCAGCAGCTTCAAGCGGGAGGGCCGAAACGAGCAGTACTTC.

The chain is built from TRBV7-9 and TRBJ2-2; D not certain. The V and J ends lost 6 bases and 1 base respectively, with 15 bases between them. The germline V gene encodes CDR1 SEHNR and CDR2 FQNEAQ (reference sequence). CDR3 size: 16 residues. The CDR3 protein is CASSSVQEMNTGELFF. The CDR3 bases are TGTGCCAGCAGTTCCGTCCAGGAAATGAACACCGGGGAGCTGTTTTTT.

The CDR3 DNA sequence: TGCGCCACCACCGGGACAGGGGGGCTCGATGAGCAGTTCTTC. Its protein product is CATTGTGGLDEQFF. The chain has TRBV10-2 and TRBJ2-1; 11 bases line up with TRBD1. The germline gives CDR1 WSHSY, CDR2 SAAADI. The V and J ends lost 10 bases and 8 bases, in that order; junction bases with no gene match: 10. This CDR3 has 14 residues.

About this clone itself: The sample contains more than one DNA sequence encoding this CDR3. This chain joins TRBV9 and TRBJ1-2, with unresolved D. CDR3 length: 15 residues. Per the germline V gene, CDR1 is SGDLS and CDR2 is YYNGEE. Trimming pared 0 bases from V and 3 bases from J, leaving 12 bases between. The CDR3 spells CASSVGGRGDYGYTF. As DNA, the CDR3 is TGTGCCAGCAGCGTAGGCGGGCGGGGTGACTATGGCTACACCTTC.

This clone appeared a single time. The chain carries TRBV5-8 and TRBJ1-5, with D possibly matching TRBD1 (6 bases). Germline-derived CDR1 and CDR2 are SGHTS and YDEGEE. Between the trimmed V and J ends, which lost 4 bases and 4 bases, there was a span of 21 bases. The CDR3 has 17 amino acids. In nucleotides, the CDR3 is TGTGCCAGCAGCCCGCGGGGGGCCGCTGGACGAAATCAGCCCCAGCATTTT. Translation: CASSPRGAAGRNQPQHF. Together with reference TRBV5-8 and TRBJ1-5, the CDR3 gives the full variable domain: EAGVTQSPTHLIKTRGQQATLRCSPISGHTSVYWYQQALGLGLQFLLWYDEGEERNRGNFPPRFSGRQFPNYSSELNVNALELEDSALYLCASSPRGAAGRNQPQHFGDGTRLSIL.

Points on this clone: Other nucleotide sequences from this sample produce the same CDR3. CDR3 amino acids: CASRGFSYEQYF. As DNA, the CDR3 is TGTGCCAGCAGGGGTTTCTCCTACGAGCAGTACTTC. This chain uses TRBV28 with TRBJ2-7; D not resolved. The CDR3 sequence is 12 residues long. CDR1 is MDHEN, CDR2 SYDVKM, per germline. V lost 6 bases, J lost 0 bases, and 6 bases lay in between.

The V call is TRBV27, the J call TRBJ2-6, with unresolved D. From germline, CDR1 is MNHEY and CDR2 SMNVEV (reference sequence). Trimming removed 3 bases from V and 3 bases from J, with 12 bases in between. The CDR3 totals 16 residues. Written as DNA, the CDR3 is TGTGCCAGCAGTTTCTTCCCTCAGCGTGGGGCCAACGTCCTGACTTTC. Protein: CASSFFPQRGANVLTF.

The chain employs TRBV14 and TRBJ2-5; no clear D. CDR1 SGHDN and CDR2 FVKESK come from the germline V gene. Between the trimmed V and J ends, which lost 2 bases and 1 base, there was a span of 8 bases. This CDR3 region has 14 residues. CDR3 DNA sequence: TGTGCCAGCAGCCAATACCGGACCCAAGAGACCCAGTACTTC. Its translation: CASSQYRTQETQYF.

The genes are TRBV5-8 and TRBJ2-7, with D unclear. This CDR3 is 15 amino acids long. Germline CDR1 SGHTS, CDR2 YDEGEE. V was pared by 5 bases and J by 1 base, with 16 bases between. The CDR3 DNA sequence: TGTGCCAGCAGTTGGGCGGCAGCTATGTCCTACGAGCAGTACTTC. Its translation: CASSWAAAMSYEQYF.

This chain connects TRBV13 to TRBJ2-1, with D possibly being TRBD1 (6 bases). Trimming left V 5 bases short and J 5 bases short, with 19 bases between. CDR3 size: 16 residues. The germline V gene has CDR1 PRHDT and CDR2 FYEKMQ (reference sequence). CDR3 DNA sequence: TGTGCCAGCAGCGCGGAACAGGGCTGGCGAAACAATGAGCAGTTCTTC. This encodes CASSAEQGWRNNEQFF. Complete variable domain (other parts from reference TRBV13 and TRBJ2-1): AAGVIQSPRHLIKEKRETATLKCYPIPRHDTVYWYQQGPGQDPQFLISFYEKMQSDKGSIPDRFSAQQFSDYHSELNMSSLELGDSALYFCASSAEQGWRNNEQFFGPGTRLTVL.

V usage is TRBV7-2 and J usage is TRBJ2-5, with TRBD1 matching 7 bases. The germline V gene encodes CDR1 SGHTA and CDR2 FQGNSA. The CDR3 contains 14 residues. V was clipped by 4 bases and J by 4 bases; unmatched bases: 6. CDR3 sequence: CASSSRQGGETQYF. In DNA, the CDR3 is TGTGCCAGCAGCTCCCGACAGGGTGGAGAGACCCAGTACTTC. Together with reference TRBV7-2 and TRBJ2-5, the CDR3 gives the full variable domain: GAGVSQSPSNKVTEKGKDVELRCDPISGHTALYWYRQSLGQGLEFLIYFQGNSAPDKSGLPSDRFSAERTGGSVSTLTIQRTQQEDSAVYLCASSSRQGGETQYFGPGTRLLVL.